This is a list of T cell receptor beta chains from one sample in a study of T cell responses to AZD1222 COVID-19 vaccine. Data came from immunoSEQ multiplex PCR; TCRdb stores just in-frame clones and leaves some out. The sample holds around 100,000 clones; roughly 90% are singletons and the top ten take approximately 1.1%. Sequencing was performed on peripheral blood, taken on day 0 of AZD1222 vaccination. Receptors were obtained from an adult in good health. CDR3s include the opening cysteine and the closing phenylalanine or tryptophan. The D gene is left open where the match is weak. Not all rows give a size; the values are once, few, many and, for expanded clones, a class.

d_call j_call clone_size v_call cdr3_nt cdr3_aa
NA TRBJ2-7 NA TRBV5-1 TGCGCCAGCAGCCCGGAGTTTAGGGGGGGGCTCGACGAGCAGTACTTC CASSPEFRGGLDEQYF
TRBD2 TRBJ2-3 NA TRBV19 TGTGCCAGTAGTATAGGACTAGCCCTTATCACAGATACGCAGTATTTT CASSIGLALITDTQYF
NA TRBJ1-1 NA TRBV11-3 TGTGCCAGCAGCTTAGCCCAGGCAGGGGCAGCTTTCTTT CASSLAQAGAAFF
TRBD2 TRBJ2-7 NA TRBV7-6 TGTGCCAGCAGCTTAGTCCTAGCGGGGGCCTACTACGAGCAGTACTTC CASSLVLAGAYYEQYF
TRBD2 TRBJ2-4 NA TRBV29-1 TGCAGCGTTGGGGGGACTAGCGGGACAAACATTCAGTACTTC CSVGGTSGTNIQYF
NA TRBJ1-1 NA TRBV19 TGTGCCAGTACCAATACGGTTAACACTGAAGCTTTCTTT CASTNTVNTEAFF
TRBD1 TRBJ1-1 NA TRBV18 TGTGCCAGCTCACCGCAGGGACAGACCACTGAAGCTTTCTTT CASSPQGQTTEAFF
TRBD1 TRBJ2-7 NA TRBV10-3 TGTGCCATCAGCCGAACGGGACAGGGGGGACCTCCGAGCTCCTACGAGCAGTACTTC CAISRTGQGGPPSSYEQYF
TRBD2 TRBJ2-4 NA TRBV10-3 TGTGCCATCAGTGATGGGGGGGACATTCAGTACTTC CAISDGGDIQYF
TRBD2 TRBJ2-1 NA TRBV5-4 TGTGCCAGCAGCTTGCAGTCTAGCGGGAGGGCCGGGTTCTTC CASSLQSSGRAGFF
TRBD1 TRBJ1-1 NA TRBV3-1/TRBV3-2 TGTGCCAGCAGCCCGGGACAGGGGGATTACGCTGAAGCTTTCTTT CASSPGQGDYAEAFF
NA TRBJ1-2 once TRBV5-1 TGCGCCAGCAGCTCTCCGGACACTTCCTATGGCTACACCTTC CASSSPDTSYGYTF
NA TRBJ2-6 few TRBV11-3 TGTGCCAGCAGCTTAGGGGGGCATGGGGCCAACGTCCTGACTTTC CASSLGGHGANVLTF
NA TRBJ2-3 NA TRBV18 TGTGCCACCCGGGATTCTCGAAACACAGATACGCAGTATTTT CATRDSRNTDTQYF
NA TRBJ2-1 NA TRBV19 TGTGCCAGTAAGTTAGGACCGTCGGGTGAGCAGTTCTTC CASKLGPSGEQFF
NA TRBJ1-1 NA TRBV30 TGTGCCTGGAGTGCCCTAGCTCCCACTGAAGCTTTCTTT CAWSALAPTEAFF